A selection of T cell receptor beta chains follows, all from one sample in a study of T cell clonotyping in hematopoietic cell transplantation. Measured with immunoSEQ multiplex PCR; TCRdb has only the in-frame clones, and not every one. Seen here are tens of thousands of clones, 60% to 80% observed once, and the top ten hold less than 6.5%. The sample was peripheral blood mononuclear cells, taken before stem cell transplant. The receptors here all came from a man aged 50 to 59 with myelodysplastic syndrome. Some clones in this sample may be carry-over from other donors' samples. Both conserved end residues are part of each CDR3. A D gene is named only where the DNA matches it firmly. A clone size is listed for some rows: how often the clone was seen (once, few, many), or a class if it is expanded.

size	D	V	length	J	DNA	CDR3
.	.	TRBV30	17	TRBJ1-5	TGTGCCTGGAGTGTAGGGGCGCGGGGACCCTATAATCAGCCCCAGCATTTT	CAWSVGARGPYNQPQHF
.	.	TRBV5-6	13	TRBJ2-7	TGTGCCAGCAGCTTGTCAACAGAAGGGGAGCAGTACTTC	CASSLSTEGEQYF
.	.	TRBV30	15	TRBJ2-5	TGTGCCTGGAGTTCGCCGGGACTGGGACAAGAGACCCAGTACTTC	CAWSSPGLGQETQYF
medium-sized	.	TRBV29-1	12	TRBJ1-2	TGCAGCGTCCGGAGCATCTCCGGCGGCTACACCTTC	CSVRSISGGYTF
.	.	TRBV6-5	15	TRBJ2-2	TGTGCCAGCAGTCCCCAGGGATTTTACACCGGGGAGCTGTTTTTT	CASSPQGFYTGELFF
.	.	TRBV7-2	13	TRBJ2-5	TGTGCCAGTAGGCGACCTCCCCAAGAGACCCAGTACTTC	CASRRPPQETQYF
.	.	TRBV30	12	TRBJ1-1	TGTGCCTTTGACAGACCTCCGTCTGAAGCTTTCTTT	CAFDRPPSEAFF
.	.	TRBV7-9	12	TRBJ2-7	TGTGCCAGCAGCTGGGGGAGCGACGAGCAGTACTTC	CASSWGSDEQYF
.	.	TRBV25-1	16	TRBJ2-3	TGTGCCAGCAGTGAATCCTCAGTTGCAATCACAGATACGCAGTATTTT	CASSESSVAITDTQYF
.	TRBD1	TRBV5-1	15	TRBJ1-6	TGCGCCAGCAGCCCCGCCGGGACAGAGAGCTCACCCCTCCACTTT	CASSPAGTESSPLHF
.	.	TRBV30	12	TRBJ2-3	TGTGCCTGGAGTGTGAGAGATGATACGCAGTATTTT	CAWSVRDDTQYF
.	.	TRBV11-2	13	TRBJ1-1	TGTGCCAGCAGCCCCTTTTCATCGAATGAAGCTTTCTTT	CASSPFSSNEAFF
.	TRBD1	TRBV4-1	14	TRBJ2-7	TGCGCCAGCAGCCCCGGGACAGGGTATTACGAGCAGTACTTC	CASSPGTGYYEQYF
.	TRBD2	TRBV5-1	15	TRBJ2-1	TGCGCCAGCAGCGAACTAGCGGGGGGAAACAATGAGCAGTTCTTC	CASSELAGGNNEQFF
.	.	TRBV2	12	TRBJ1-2	TGTGCCAGCAGCCCTGGGAGCTATGGCTACACCTTC	CASSPGSYGYTF
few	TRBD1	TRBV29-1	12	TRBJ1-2	TGCAGTGCAGGACAGGGGAACTATGGCTACACCTTC	CSAGQGNYGYTF
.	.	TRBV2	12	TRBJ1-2	TGTGCCAGCAATACGGTTAACTATGGCTACACCTTC	CASNTVNYGYTF
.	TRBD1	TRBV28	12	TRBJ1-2	TGTGCCAGCAGCACAGGGGACTATGGCTACACCTTC	CASSTGDYGYTF